This T cell receptor beta chain was identified in a study of cytomegalovirus exposure and HLA in healthy donors. Study-wide results and limits: The majority of CMV-associated TCR beta chains were reported as apparently HLA-restricted in a later analysis. Donors were assumed by presence/absence analyses to have roughly uniform sequencing depth. In an earlier analysis, most TCR beta V segments were productive about 87% or about 30% of the time.

Both 60 Vbeta primers and 13 Jbeta primers went into the PCR. Profiled with immunoSEQ multiplex PCR; TCRdb holds only in-frame clones, not every one. The profile covers over 100,000 clones, with just under 70% appearing a single time and 4.5% to 5.5% taken by the ten largest. CDR3 length: 14 residues. V was shortened by 2 bases and J by 2 bases, with 9 bases between the two germline ends. The germline gives CDR1 SNHLY, CDR2 FYNNEI. As regards this clone: Its antigen is still unknown.

The sequencing sample was made of PBMCs. V gene TRBV2 combines with J gene TRBJ1-2; no definite D call. The TCR was taken from an older woman in good health and CMV-seropositive. The CDR3 protein is CASSENSQNYGYTF. Here the CDR3 DNA reads TGTGCCAGCAGTGAAAACAGTCAGAACTATGGCTACACCTTC.